This is a list of T cell receptor beta chains from one sample in a study of control samples from healthy donors and cancer patients. Sequencing used immunoSEQ multiplex PCR; TCRdb keeps in-frame clones, though not all of them. Of some 220,000 clones listed, about 95% were seen once; the top ten hold over 1.2%. Material: blood. The receptors here all came from a man aged 50 to 59 in good health. Each CDR3 is given with its conserved first and last residue. D genes are given only for firm matches. A row's size may be missing; if present it is once, few, many or a size class.

TRBD2 | TRBJ2-3 | TRBV4-1 | - | CASSQVPPGGAKDTQYF | TGCGCCAGCAGCCAGGTTCCACCCGGGGGGGCCAAAGATACGCAGTATTTT
- | TRBJ1-1 | TRBV6-6 | - | CASSYSREGTEAFF | TGTGCCAGCAGTTACTCGAGGGAGGGCACTGAAGCTTTCTTT
TRBD2 | TRBJ2-5 | TRBV5-4 | - | CASSYGGAAKETQYF | TGTGCCAGCAGCTACGGGGGGGCGGCTAAGGAGACCCAGTACTTC
TRBD1 | TRBJ2-5 | TRBV5-8 | once | CASSLEGARETQYF | TGTGCCAGCAGCTTGGAGGGGGCTAGGGAGACCCAGTACTTC
- | TRBJ2-2 | TRBV7-3 | - | CASSSGPLNTGELFF | TGTGCCAGCAGCTCAGGACCCTTAAACACCGGGGAGCTGTTTTTT
TRBD2 | TRBJ2-1 | TRBV18 | - | CASSSASGGAGNEQFF | TGTGCCAGCTCATCCGCCAGCGGGGGGGCCGGGAATGAGCAGTTCTTC
- | TRBJ1-2 | TRBV9 | - | CASSVGGSGYTF | TGTGCCAGCAGCGTAGGCGGGAGTGGCTACACCTTC
- | TRBJ2-4 | TRBV4-1 | - | CASSQAQGGDIQYF | TGCGCCAGCAGCCAAGCCCAGGGGGGTGACATTCAGTACTTC
- | TRBJ2-2 | TRBV28 | - | CASSFGQTYTRELFF | TGTGCCAGCAGTTTTGGACAGACTTACACCCGGGAGCTGTTTTTT
- | TRBJ2-1 | TRBV7-6 | - | CASSPRVYGEQFF | TGTGCCAGCAGCCCCAGGGTGTACGGTGAGCAGTTCTTC
- | TRBJ1-3 | TRBV7-8 | - | CASSQGTGGNTIYF | TGTGCCAGCAGCCAAGGGACTGGAGGAAACACCATATATTTT
TRBD1 | TRBJ2-7 | TRBV27 | - | CASSLMGQGYEQYF | TGTGCCAGCAGTTTAATGGGACAGGGCTACGAGCAGTACTTC
- | TRBJ1-3 | TRBV5-4 | - | CASSLRGMGNTIYF | TGTGCCAGCAGCCTACGGGGGATGGGAAACACCATATATTTT
- | TRBJ1-1 | TRBV4-1 | - | CASSQVNTEAFF | TGCGCCAGCAGCCAGGTGAACACTGAAGCTTTCTTT
- | TRBJ1-2 | TRBV7-2 | - | CASSTEHRDYGYTF | TGTGCCAGCAGCACCGAACACAGGGACTATGGCTACACCTTC
- | TRBJ1-1 | TRBV5-4 | - | CASSLVPNTEAFF | TGTGCCAGCAGCTTGGTGCCGAACACTGAAGCTTTCTTT
- | TRBJ2-1 | TRBV11-1 | - | CASSSQPGSSYNEQFF | TGTGCCAGCAGCTCCCAACCGGGGAGCTCCTACAATGAGCAGTTCTTC
- | TRBJ2-5 | TRBV7-9 | - | CASSSSGGRGQETQYF | TGTGCCAGCAGCTCCTCAGGGGGGCGGGGCCAAGAGACCCAGTACTTC
- | TRBJ1-6 | TRBV9 | - | CASSAQASSYNSPLHF | TGTGCCAGCAGCGCCCAGGCGAGCTCCTATAATTCACCCCTCCACTTT
- | TRBJ1-2 | TRBV15 | - | CATSGSSRRLTF | TGTGCCACCAGCGGATCCTCGCGCCGGTTAACCTTC
TRBD1 | TRBJ2-3 | TRBV29-1 | - | CSVEGQGRFGTQYF | TGCAGCGTTGAGGGACAGGGGCGTTTCGGTACGCAGTATTTT
- | TRBJ1-1 | TRBV4-2 | - | CASSQESSGVTEAFF | TGTGCCAGCAGCCAAGAATCCAGTGGGGTTACTGAAGCTTTCTTT
- | TRBJ1-1 | TRBV5-1 | - | CASSRSMRGDTEAFF | TGCGCCAGCAGCCGCTCAATGAGGGGGGACACTGAAGCTTTCTTT
- | TRBJ1-1 | TRBV2 | - | CASRADRNTEAFF | TGTGCCAGCAGGGCTGACAGGAACACTGAAGCTTTCTTT
- | TRBJ1-4 | TRBV27 | - | CASSLFATNEKLFF | TGTGCCAGCAGTTTATTTGCAACTAATGAAAAACTGTTTTTT
TRBD1 | TRBJ1-2 | TRBV9 | few | CASSIRTGESGGYTF | TGTGCCAGCAGCATTCGGACAGGGGAGAGTGGAGGCTACACCTTC
TRBD1 | TRBJ2-5 | TRBV28 | once | CASSLRQGVRETQYF | TGTGCCAGCAGTCTCAGACAGGGGGTCCGGGAGACCCAGTACTTC
- | TRBJ1-5 | TRBV6-4 | - | CASSDRVGNQPQHF | TGTGCCAGCAGTGACAGGGTAGGCAATCAGCCCCAGCATTTT
TRBD1 | TRBJ1-5 | TRBV7-2 | - | CASSYRTGKQHF | TGTGCCAGCAGCTATCGGACAGGGAAGCAGCATTTT
- | TRBJ1-2 | TRBV6-5 | once | CASGSVYGYTF | TGTGCCAGCGGATCAGTCTATGGCTACACCTTC
- | TRBJ1-1 | TRBV28 | once | CASSLGPGAGNTEAFF | TGTGCCAGCAGTTTAGGGCCGGGGGCAGGGAACACTGAAGCTTTCTTT
- | TRBJ1-4 | TRBV5-1 | - | CASSPQTGFTNEKLFF | TGCGCCAGCAGCCCTCAGACCGGGTTTACGAATGAAAAACTGTTTTTT
- | TRBJ2-6 | TRBV6-1 | - | CASSEGGGANVLTF | TGTGCCAGCAGTGAAGGCGGTGGGGCCAACGTCCTGACTTTC
- | TRBJ1-1 | TRBV19 | - | CASSIQANTEAFF | TGTGCCAGTAGTATACAGGCGAACACTGAAGCTTTCTTT
- | TRBJ1-5 | TRBV19 | once | CASSTDAGSNQPQHF | TGTGCCAGTAGTACCGACGCAGGAAGCAATCAGCCCCAGCATTTT
- | TRBJ2-7 | TRBV7-8 | - | CASSARWLPYEQYF | TGTGCCAGCAGCGCGAGGTGGCTTCCCTACGAGCAGTACTTC
- | TRBJ1-5 | TRBV2 | - | CASSERTALEPQHF | TGTGCCAGCAGTGAACGGACAGCCCTCGAGCCCCAGCATTTT
TRBD1 | TRBJ1-4 | TRBV28 | - | CASSPGTAFRTFF | TGTGCCAGCAGTCCCGGGACAGCCTTTCGTACGTTTTTT
- | TRBJ1-2 | TRBV24-1 | - | CATSVGGGYGYTF | TGTGCCACCAGTGTAGGAGGGGGCTATGGCTACACCTTC
TRBD1 | TRBJ2-3 | TRBV19 | - | CATKDRGLTDTQYF | TGTGCCACTAAAGACAGGGGCCTCACAGATACGCAGTATTTT
TRBD1 | TRBJ1-1 | TRBV20-1 | - | CSALAPGGAFF | TGCAGTGCTCTCGCCCCAGGGGGAGCTTTCTTT
- | TRBJ1-6 | TRBV5-1 | - | CASSPLSGTANSPLHF | TGCGCCAGCAGCCCCTTATCCGGGACGGCGAATTCACCCCTCCACTTT
TRBD1 | TRBJ1-3 | TRBV3-1/TRBV3-2 | - | CASSLRDRAFFGSGNTIYF | TGTGCCAGCAGCCTCCGGGACAGGGCCTTTTTTGGCTCTGGAAACACCATATATTTT
- | TRBJ1-4 | TRBV15 | - | CATSNYGQTNEKLFF | TGTGCCACCAGCAACTACGGGCAAACTAATGAAAAACTGTTTTTT
- | TRBJ2-6 | TRBV5-1 | - | CASSLIGSGANVLTF | TGCGCCAGCAGCTTGATCGGGAGCGGGGCCAACGTCCTGACTTTC
TRBD1 | TRBJ1-2 | TRBV28 | - | CASVGQGANYGYTF | TGTGCCAGCGTCGGACAGGGGGCTAACTATGGCTACACCTTC